The next 18 T cell receptor beta chains were all read from a single sample in a study of T cells after yellow fever vaccination. Each CDR3 protein is one row after TCRdb ran MiXCR on the 5' RACE reads. Of 250,000 to 400,000 distinct CDR3 sequences in the sample, 3.5% to 5% were seen once. Sequencing used PBMCs, obtained 15 days after the yellow fever booster vaccination. Source of these receptors: a man between 18 and 35 years old who received the YFV17D yellow fever vaccine.

In this sample, this clonotype turned up many times. The V call is TRBV12-3 or TRBV12-4, the J call TRBJ1-1; 9 bases are shared with TRBD1. CDR3 length: 13 amino acids. The J segment lost 5 bases and the V segment lost 6 bases, leaving 4 bases of the junction unmatched. The CDR3 DNA sequence: TGTGCCAGCAGACAGGGGGCCGTAACTGAAGCTTTCTTT. It specifies CASRQGAVTEAFF.

Ten or more counts support this clonotype. The chain uses TRBV6-1 and TRBJ2-1, with 9 bases aligning to TRBD1. Germline V gives CDR1 MNHNS, CDR2 SASEGT. The CDR3 totals 15 residues. V was clipped by 10 bases and J by 3 bases; unmatched bases: 10. The CDR3 protein is CAIYVRDRVYNEQFF. Here the CDR3 DNA reads TGTGCCATTTACGTCCGGGACAGGGTCTACAATGAGCAGTTCTTC.

This clonotype showed up many times. The chain recombines TRBV7-8 with TRBJ2-7; 8 bases map to TRBD1. Looked up from germline, CDR1 is SGHVS and CDR2 is FQNEAQ. Trimming took 5 bases from V and 2 from J; bases not matched to a gene: 8. The CDR3 runs 15 residues. Here the CDR3 DNA reads TGTGCCAGCAGCCAGGGGACAGGCGTCCCCTACGAGCAGTACGTC. Translation: CASSQGTGVPYEQYV.

Many counts were recorded for this clonotype. The J gene is TRBJ2-2, the V gene TRBV18, with a possible D match to TRBD2 (5 bases). The ends were cut back, 2 bases at V and 6 bases at J, with 10 bases in the middle. CDR1 and CDR2 from the germline V gene are KGHSH and LQKENI. The CDR3 is 14 residues long. The CDR3 DNA is TGTGCCAGCTCACCAGGATCGGGGTCCGGGGAGCTGTTTTTT. Encoded protein: CASSPGSGSGELFF.

This clonotype was picked up many times. The chain uses TRBV5-1 and TRBJ2-1, with 10 bases identical to TRBD2. Germline V gives CDR1 SGHRS, CDR2 YFSETQ. V was clipped by 6 bases and J by 7 bases; unmatched bases: 10. This CDR3 has 15 residues. DNA for the CDR3: TGCGCCAGCACATCATCTAGCGGGGGCTTTAATGAGCAGTTCTTC. The encoded protein is CASTSSSGGFNEQFF.

This clonotype appeared many times. This sequence joins TRBV7-3 and TRBJ2-7; 9 positions match TRBD1. The CDR3 is 14 residues long. Germline CDR1 and CDR2: SGHTA and FQGTGA. V gave up 5 bases and J gave up 2 bases; unmatched junction bases: 4. The CDR3 loop reads CASSLGTGTYEQYF. CDR3 DNA: TGTGCCAGCAGCCTTGGGACAGGGACCTACGAGCAGTACTTC.

The J gene is TRBJ1-2, the V gene TRBV28; no firm D call. The CDR3 loop spans 15 amino acids. Trimming took 6 bases from V and 1 from J, leaving 15 bases between them. Germline V lookup: CDR1 MDHEN, CDR2 SYDVKM. CDR3 loop: CASSVGFTFNYGYTF. The CDR3 region has the DNA TGTGCCAGCAGCGTTGGGTTTACTTTTAACTATGGCTACACCTTC.

V is TRBV5-4 and J is TRBJ2-7; TRBD2 is a possible D gene (5 bases). The CDR3 length is 14 residues. V lost 2 bases and J lost 5, with 14 bases in between. In germline, CDR1 is SGHNT, CDR2 YYREEE (reference sequence). The CDR3 DNA reads as TGTGCCAGCAGCTTCCCTTCTAGCCCCCACGAGCAGTACTTC. Translating gives CASSFPSSPHEQYF.

This clonotype was seen only a few times. V and J are TRBV7-2 and TRBJ2-7, with TRBD1 matching over 9 bases. The CDR3 is made up of 15 amino acids. V was pared by 5 bases and J by 2 bases, with 7 bases of the junction left unmatched. Germline-derived CDR1 and CDR2 are SGHTA and FQGNSA. The CDR3: CASSAGGTGTYEQYF. As DNA, the CDR3 is TGTGCCAGCAGCGCAGGGGGGACAGGGACCTACGAGCAGTACTTC.

This clonotype was seen repeatedly, ten times or more. This sequence joins TRBV6-5 and TRBJ1-5; maybe TRBD1 (6 bases). The V and J ends lost 6 bases and 0 bases respectively, with 12 bases between them. The CDR3 length is 15 residues. From germline, CDR1 is MNHEY and CDR2 SVGAGI. For the CDR3, the DNA is TGTGCCAGCAGGCGAACAGGGTTTAGCAATCAGCCCCAGCATTTT. Its protein product is CASRRTGFSNQPQHF.

The chain carries TRBV6-2 or TRBV6-3 and TRBJ2-3, with D perhaps assigned TRBD1 or TRBD2 (6 bases each). The CDR3 is 16 residues long. In germline, CDR1 is MNHEY, CDR2 SVGEGT. Trimming left V 7 bases short and J 3 bases short, with 20 bases between. This CDR3 is CASKAALTGRTDTQYF. The CDR3 nucleotides read TGTGCCAGCAAAGCAGCTCTAACAGGGAGGACAGATACGCAGTATTTT.

The chain has TRBV5-1 and TRBJ1-2, with D tentatively TRBD1 (6 bases). The CDR3 contains 15 residues. The germline V gene encodes CDR1 SGHRS and CDR2 YFSETQ. V was shortened by 2 bases and J by 6 bases, with 17 bases between the two germline ends. The CDR3 DNA follows: TGCGCCAGCAGCTTCTCTTTACTGCCAGGGGATGGCTACACCTTC. Translation: CASSFSLLPGDGYTF. The full variable domain, its missing parts supplied by reference TRBV5-1 and TRBJ1-2, is KAGVTQTPRYLIKTRGQQVTLSCSPISGHRSVSWYQQTPGQGLQFLFEYFSETQRNKGNFPGRFSGRQFSNSRSEMNVSTLELGDSALYLCASSFSLLPGDGYTFGSGTRLTVV.

This clonotype was detected ten times or more. V is TRBV7-9 and J is TRBJ2-3; D remains unclear. Germline loops: CDR1 SEHNR, CDR2 FQNEAQ (reference sequence). The V end lost 3 bases, the J end lost 3 bases, and 4 bases lay between the germline ends. CDR3 length equals 12 residues. CDR3 region: CASSLFTDTQYF. CDR3 sequence (DNA): TGTGCCAGCAGCTTGTTTACAGATACGCAGTATTTT.

This clonotype was seen ten or more times. The chain is built from TRBV20-1 and TRBJ2-3; D call uncertain. CDR3 size: 11 residues. The ends were cut back, 2 bases at V and 9 bases at J, with 9 bases in the middle. In germline, CDR1 is DFQATT, CDR2 SNEGSKA (reference sequence). CDR3 nucleotide sequence: TGCAGTGCTAGAACTGGAGCCACGCAGTATTTT. This encodes CSARTGATQYF.

In its sample, this clonotype was seen many times. A read error may produce the germline difference seen at one junction end. This chain joins TRBV7-6 and TRBJ2-1; maybe TRBD2 (7 bases). Germline V gives CDR1 SGHVS, CDR2 FNYEAQ. This CDR3 is built from 14 residues. This CDR3 is CASSLEGGVSPNIF. Written as DNA, the CDR3 is TGTGCCAGCAGCTTAGAGGGGGGGGTTAGCCCGAATATCTTC. The full variable domain, in which reference TRBV7-6 and TRBJ2-1 provide the parts outside the CDR3, is GAGVSQSPRYKVTKRGQDVALRCDPISGHVSLYWYRQALGQGPEFLTYFNYEAQQDKSGLPNDRFSAERPEGSISTLTIQRTEQRDSAMYRCASSLEGGVSPNIFGPGTRLTVL.

V usage is TRBV28 and J usage is TRBJ2-2, with D perhaps matching TRBD1 (6 bases). Trimming removed 10 bases at V and 8 bases at J, with 20 bases between. The CDR3 length is 14 residues. The germline V gene has CDR1 MDHEN and CDR2 SYDVKM. In DNA form, the CDR3 reads TGTGCCACCAAGCCAACAGGGTTGAAGGGGGAGCTGTTTTTT. Translated: CATKPTGLKGELFF.

The chain is built from TRBV5-4 and TRBJ2-7, with D possibly matching TRBD2 (6 bases). Looked up from germline, CDR1 is SGHNT and CDR2 is YYREEE (reference sequence). The CDR3 totals 14 residues. V was pared by 4 bases and J by 4 bases, with 15 bases between. CDR3 amino acids: CASSLERADYEQYF. The CDR3 DNA reads TGTGCCAGCAGCCTAGAGCGGGCCGATTACGAGCAGTACTTC.

This clonotype was observed at least ten times. The chain recombines TRBV21-1 with TRBJ2-7. TRBV21-1 is recorded as a pseudogene. This CDR3 has 15 amino acids. The CDR3 sequence: CASSKGETRTYEQYF. Written as DNA, the CDR3 is TGTGCCAGCAGCAAAGGAGAGACACGGACCTACGAGCAGTACTTC.